The clone carrying this TCR beta chain was seen ten or more times. Its target is unknown. This beta chain is off target for a library built for alpha chains, so its abundance means little. The data were obtained in a study of spatial heterogeneity in lung cancer. Broader study findings: It was found that expanded intratumoral alpha and beta TCR counts tracked tumor mutation counts.

One entry per CDR3 protein results from TCRdb running MiXCR on the 5' RACE reads. The sample lists some 11,000 distinct CDR3 sequences, about 5% occurring once. Documented time point: sample taken at primary tumor resection. The junction had 5 bases not matched to a gene; V was cut back by 3 bases and J by 6 bases. Germline lookup yields CDR1 LGHDT and CDR2 YNNKEL (reference sequence). The CDR3 is made up of 15 amino acids. This clonotype was obtained from a male donor with early-stage non-small cell lung cancer. The source material was lung tumor tissue, sampled at surgery. The J gene is TRBJ2-3, the V gene TRBV3-1; TRBD2 matches at 11 bases. In DNA, the CDR3 is TGTGCCAGCAGCCAGGTCTGGACTAGCGGGGATACGCAGTATTTT. Its protein product is CASSQVWTSGDTQYF.